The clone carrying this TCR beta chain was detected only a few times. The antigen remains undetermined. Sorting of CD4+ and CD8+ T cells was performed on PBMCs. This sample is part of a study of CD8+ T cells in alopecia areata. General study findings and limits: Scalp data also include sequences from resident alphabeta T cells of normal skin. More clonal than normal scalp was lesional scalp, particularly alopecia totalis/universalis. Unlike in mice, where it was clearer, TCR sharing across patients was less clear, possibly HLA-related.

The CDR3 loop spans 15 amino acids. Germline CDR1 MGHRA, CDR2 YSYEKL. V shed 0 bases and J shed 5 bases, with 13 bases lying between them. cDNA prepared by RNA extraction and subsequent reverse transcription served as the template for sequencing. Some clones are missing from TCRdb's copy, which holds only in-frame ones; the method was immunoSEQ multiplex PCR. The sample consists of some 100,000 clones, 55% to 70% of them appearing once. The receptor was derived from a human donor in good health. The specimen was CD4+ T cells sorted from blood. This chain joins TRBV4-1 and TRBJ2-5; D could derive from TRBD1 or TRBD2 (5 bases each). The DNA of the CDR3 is TGCGCCAGCAGCCAAGATGGGACCAAAGGGGAGACCCAGTACTTC. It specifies CASSQDGTKGETQYF.